These 17 T cell receptor beta chains were all obtained from the same sample, sequenced in a study of T-cell reconstitution after alpha-beta-depleted transplantation in children. Unique molecular identifiers were incorporated into the prepared TCRbeta library. TCRdb re-called the PCR reads through MiXCR, storing one row per CDR3 protein. The sample has about 6,100 distinct CDR3 sequences, 16% seen once. Sequences were derived from PBMCs, mostly from graft donor cells, sampled 60 days after TCRalphabeta/CD19-depleted stem cell transplant. All receptors come from a male patient between 10 and 17 years old who had a stem cell transplant for acute myeloid leukemia, so the T cells may come from the graft donor.

This clonotype was seen a few times. V usage is TRBV7-9 and J usage is TRBJ1-3; D not certain. Between the trimmed V and J ends, which lost 3 bases and 2 bases, there was a span of 17 bases. CDR1 and CDR2 from the germline V gene are SEHNR and FQNEAQ (reference sequence). The CDR3 is 17 amino acids. The CDR3 DNA sequence: TGTGCCAGCAGCTTTTCGATCAGGCCGATTGCTGGAAACACCATATATTTT. Its translation: CASSFSIRPIAGNTIYF.

In this sample, this clonotype is medium-sized. This chain joins TRBV5-4 and TRBJ2-7, with 8 bases that match TRBD1. This CDR3 region has 16 residues. J lost 2 bases, V lost 4 bases, and 11 bases had no gene match. Germline V gene sequence: CDR1 SGHNT, CDR2 YYREEE (reference sequence). CDR3 in amino acids: CASSTGGPKAPYEQYF. CDR3 coding DNA: TGTGCCAGCAGCACAGGGGGACCCAAGGCCCCCTACGAGCAGTACTTC.

In this sample, this clonotype turned up a few times. This chain links TRBV27 with TRBJ2-1; D is possibly TRBD1 (5 bases). The CDR3 runs 19 residues. Germline CDR1 is MNHEY and CDR2 is SMNVEV (reference sequence). Trimming took 6 bases from V and 1 from J, leaving 25 bases between them. In nucleotides, the CDR3 is TGTGCCAGCAGCCCCCCGGCAGGGTTCACTTTGGGTTCCTACAATGAGCAGTTCTTC. Residues: CASSPPAGFTLGSYNEQFF.

This clonotype has a handful of counts. This chain connects TRBV11-2 to TRBJ2-7; D not certain. Per the germline V gene, CDR1 is SGHAT and CDR2 is FQNNGV. Trimming left V 4 bases short and J 1 base short, with 2 bases between. The CDR3 length is 11 residues. CDR3 DNA sequence: TGTGCCAGCAGCTCTTCCTACGAGCAGTACGTC. Translation gives CASSSSYEQYV.

On this clonotype: Being one base from a much bigger clone, this may be a read error. This likely comes from a read error, as the CDR3 has no conserved phenylalanine or tryptophan at its end. The chain joins TRBV10-3 to TRBJ2-1; 8 nucleotides line up with TRBD2. The V and J ends lost 3 bases and 4 bases, in that order; junction bases with no gene match: 5. The V gene's germline CDR1 is ENHRY and CDR2 SYGVKD. This CDR3 region has 15 residues. CDR3 sequence reads: CAISEAGVVYNEQFI. CDR3 bases: TGTGCCATCAGTGAAGCGGGAGTGGTGTACAATGAGCAGTTCATC.

Only a few counts were recorded for this clonotype. The CDR3 DNA reads TGTGCCAGCAGCCCTAACCCTGGACTAGTTTCGGATACGCAGTATTTT. Its translation: CASSPNPGLVSDTQYF. The V gene is TRBV5-4, the J gene TRBJ2-3; 7 bases are shared with TRBD2. Germline CDR1 is SGHNT and CDR2 is YYREEE (reference sequence). This CDR3 has 16 residues. Germline trimming cut 4 bases from V and 6 bases from J; bases unmatched to any gene: 14.

The genes are TRBV6-1 and TRBJ2-7; no firm D call. Germline CDR1 is MNHNS and CDR2 is SASEGT. V shed 0 bases and J shed 2 bases, with 8 bases lying between them. The CDR3 extends over 14 amino acids. CDR3: CASSEARWAYEQYF. Here the CDR3 DNA reads TGTGCCAGCAGTGAAGCCAGGTGGGCCTACGAGCAGTACTTC.

Concerning this clonotype itself: Its ends do not fully match the called genes, so a read error is possible. The chain combines TRBV20-1 with TRBJ2-1; a weak D match, TRBD2 (5 bases). The CDR3 sequence is 15 residues long. CDR1 is DFQATT and CDR2 is SNEGSKA in the germline V gene (reference sequence). The DNA of the CDR3 is TGCAGTGCAAGAGGTTTCGGGCAGAGGGACAATGAGCAGTTCTTC. This translates into CSARGFGQRDNEQFF.

The gene calls are TRBV11-3 and TRBJ2-1; weak D call: TRBD2 (5 bases). Germline-derived CDR1 and CDR2 are SGHNT and YENEEA. The CDR3 runs 14 residues. With 5 bases removed from V and 0 bases from J, the gap between germline ends came to 8 bases. CDR3 sequence (DNA): TGTGCCAGCAGCGAGGGTGGCTCCTACAATGAGCAGTTCTTC. It is translated as CASSEGGSYNEQFF.

The CDR3 DNA is TGTGCCAGCAGCTTGCAAGGGGGGGGGAACACCGGGGAGCTGTTTTTT. This translates into CASSLQGGGNTGELFF. The chain couples TRBV5-5 to TRBJ2-2; tentative D call: TRBD2 (7 bases). Germline V gene data show CDR1 as SGHKS and CDR2 as YYEKEE (reference sequence). V dropped 1 base and J dropped 1 base, with 11 bases sitting between them. The CDR3 contains 16 residues.

This clonotype appeared a few times. The gene calls are TRBV11-2 and TRBJ2-7; D is unresolved. Trimming pared 3 bases from V and 5 bases from J, leaving 5 bases between. The germline gives CDR1 SGHAT, CDR2 FQNNGV. There are 11 residues in the CDR3. The CDR3 loop is CASSFSNEQYF. The CDR3, as DNA: TGTGCCAGCAGCTTTAGTAACGAGCAGTACTTC.

This clonotype has a handful of counts. The chain's CDR3 is CASSPFARTGGFNEQFF. The DNA for the CDR3 is TGTGCCAGCAGTCCCTTCGCAAGGACAGGGGGCTTCAATGAGCAGTTCTTC. The J gene is TRBJ2-1, the V gene TRBV27, with 11 nucleotides matching TRBD1. The V and J ends lost 5 bases and 6 bases, in that order; junction bases with no gene match: 12. Germline CDR1 MNHEY, CDR2 SMNVEV (reference sequence). The CDR3 runs 17 residues.

This clonotype is labeled medium-sized (0.01 to 0.1%). The J gene is TRBJ2-7, the V gene TRBV6-5; D may be TRBD2 (5 bases). From germline, CDR1 is MNHEY and CDR2 SVGAGI. This CDR3 is 12 amino acids long. The germline V and J ends were trimmed by 6 bases and 7 bases, with 13 bases remaining between them. CDR3 coding DNA: TGTGCCAGCAGACCCCTCACGGGGGAGCAGTACTTC. Translating gives CASRPLTGEQYF.

As regards this clonotype: This may come from a read error, since a much larger clone is one base off. This sequence joins TRBV7-6 and TRBJ1-5, with a possible D match to TRBD1 (5 bases). CDR1 SGHVS and CDR2 FNYEAQ come from the germline V gene. The CDR3 runs to 16 residues. The CDR3 DNA sequence: TGTGCCAGCATCTTACGGGGCGGCCGGGGTTATCAGCCCCAGCATTTT. Translating it yields CASILRGGRGYQPQHF.

The chain is built from TRBV20-1 and TRBJ2-1; D possibly uses TRBD1 or TRBD2 (6 bases each). The CDR3 covers 15 residues. V lost 5 bases, J lost 0 bases, and 14 bases lay in between. CDR1 and CDR2 from the germline V gene are DFQATT and SNEGSKA (reference sequence). The CDR3 DNA reads TGCAGTGCTCCCTGGGGGGCGAGCTCCTACAATGAGCAGTTCTTC. Its protein is CSAPWGASSYNEQFF.

Within the sample, this clonotype is medium-sized. The chain joins TRBV12-3 or TRBV12-4 to TRBJ1-5; 10 nucleotides line up with TRBD1. V shed 7 bases, J shed 7 bases, and the junction held 10 bases outside the gene matches. The CDR3 spans 15 residues. Here the CDR3 DNA reads TGTGCCAGCACCATAGACAGGGGGCAGGGGCAGCCCCAGCATTTT. It specifies CASTIDRGQGQPQHF.

V gene TRBV5-1 combines with J gene TRBJ2-1; D unclear. The CDR3 spans 12 residues. Germline V lookup: CDR1 SGHRS, CDR2 YFSETQ. Trimming took off 2 bases at V and 6 bases at J, with 6 bases between the two ends. CDR3 sequence (DNA): TGCGCCAGCAGCTTCCCAGGCAATGAGCAGTTCTTC. Its protein is CASSFPGNEQFF.